The clone carrying this T cell receptor beta chain was counted once. This sample was included in a study of blood T cell repertoires in COVID-19. Study-level background: Samples taken during acute and convalescent COVID-19 were collected in the United States, Italy and Spain. From T cells, B-cell-depleted T cells, or PBMCs came the material, which was cDNA or gDNA.

Per the authors' pipeline: It was from reference gene primer amplification that nucleated cell counts were estimated. TCRdb's table, derived via immunoSEQ multiplex PCR, lists solely in-frame clones and lacks some. V and J calls and clone size come straight from that table; D and trimming were deduced from the DNA. Of some 140,000 clones listed, over 70% were seen once; the top ten hold about 2.5%. This CDR3 spans 13 amino acids. Germline CDR1 reads MNHEY; CDR2 reads SVGAGI. V was pared by 11 bases and J by 3 bases, with 15 bases between. The source is a man aged 50 or older with active COVID-19. Sequenced: peripheral blood. V usage is TRBV6-5 and J usage is TRBJ2-3, with D perhaps matching TRBD2 (5 bases). DNA for the CDR3: TGTGCCGCCCCGAGGGAAGGTACAGATACGCAGTATTTT. Residues: CAAPREGTDTQYF.